Listed below are T cell receptor beta chains from one sample, sequenced in a study of T cells in Graves' hyperthyroidism and ophthalmopathy. TCRdb re-analysed the multiplex PCR reads in MiXCR, keeping a single row per CDR3 protein. Found here are 270,000 or so distinct CDR3 sequences, over 12% of them singletons; the top ten hold over 30%. The sample taken for sequencing was blood. These TCRs come from a woman aged 50 to 60 with Graves' hyperthyroidism that later progressed to Graves' ophthalmopathy. Both conserved end residues are part of each CDR3. A D gene is named only where the DNA matches it firmly. Some rows have no size entry. The others give once, few or many, or a class for an expanded clone.

>-|few|TRBV20-1|TRBJ2-1
CSARDRVSNYEQFF
TGCAGTGCTAGAGACAGGGTTAGCAACTATGAGCAGTTCTTC
>-|many|TRBV28|TRBJ2-5
CGSGGQETQYF
TGTGGCTCCGGGGGCCAAGAGACCCAGTACTTC
>-|many|TRBV2|TRBJ2-4
CASSEMGWAKNIQYF
TGTGCCAGCAGTGAAATGGGCTGGGCCAAAAACATTCAGTACTTC
>TRBD2|many|TRBV18|TRBJ2-1
CASSPPAGGINEQFF
TGTGCCAGCTCACCGCCAGCGGGAGGGATCAATGAGCAGTTCTTC
>TRBD2|many|TRBV11-2|TRBJ2-1
CASSLAGGRNEQFF
TGTGCCAGCAGCTTAGCGGGAGGGAGGAATGAGCAGTTCTTC
>TRBD1|-|TRBV27|TRBJ1-3
CASRPGTGRNTIYF
TGTGCCAGCAGACCCGGGACAGGGAGAAACACCATATATTTT
>TRBD1|-|TRBV5-6|TRBJ2-7
CASSLRDRFVGYEQYF
TGTGCCAGCAGCCTCCGGGACAGGTTTGTTGGGTACGAGCAGTACTTC
>-|many|TRBV6-2/TRBV6-3|TRBJ1-2
CASKEPHYGYTF
TGTGCCAGCAAAGAGCCCCACTATGGCTACACCTTC
>TRBD1|many|TRBV11-2|TRBJ1-1
CASSAIGTANTEAFF
TGTGCCAGCAGCGCTATCGGGACAGCTAACACTGAAGCTTTCTTT
>-|many|TRBV20-1|TRBJ2-1
CSARPLDRTLNEQFF
TGCAGTGCTAGACCCCTCGACAGGACACTCAATGAGCAGTTCTTC
>-|many|TRBV27|TRBJ1-1
CASSLRDTLGGTEAFF
TGTGCCAGCAGTCTTCGGGACACCCTAGGTGGCACTGAAGCTTTCTTT
>TRBD2|many|TRBV28|TRBJ2-3
CASSSLAGQGDTQYF
TGTGCCAGCAGTTCGTTAGCGGGCCAGGGTGATACGCAGTATTTT
>TRBD2|many|TRBV20-1|TRBJ2-1
CSARGPGLAGNEQFF
TGCAGTGCTAGGGGACCGGGACTAGCGGGCAATGAGCAGTTCTTC
>-|many|TRBV13|TRBJ1-6
CASSHRSREGYNSPLHF
TGTGCCAGCAGCCACCGATCCCGTGAGGGGTATAATTCACCCCTCCACTTT